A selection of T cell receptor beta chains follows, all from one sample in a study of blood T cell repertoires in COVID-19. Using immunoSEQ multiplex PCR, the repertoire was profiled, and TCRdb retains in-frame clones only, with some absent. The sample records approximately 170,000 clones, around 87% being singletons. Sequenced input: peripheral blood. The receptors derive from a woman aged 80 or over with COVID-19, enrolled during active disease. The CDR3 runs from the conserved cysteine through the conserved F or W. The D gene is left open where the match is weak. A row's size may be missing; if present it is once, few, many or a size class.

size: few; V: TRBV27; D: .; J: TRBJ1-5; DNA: TGTGCCAGCAGTCCTGACAGCCTCGGCAATCAGCCCCAGCATTTT; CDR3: CASSPDSLGNQPQHF
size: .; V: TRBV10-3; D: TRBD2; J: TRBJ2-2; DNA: TGTGCCGTCGGGGCCGGGGGGGAGCGCACCGGGGAGCTGTTTTTT; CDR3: CAVGAGGERTGELFF
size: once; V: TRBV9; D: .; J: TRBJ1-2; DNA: TGTGCCAGCAGCGCCGGAGCTAACTATGGCTACACCTTC; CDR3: CASSAGANYGYTF
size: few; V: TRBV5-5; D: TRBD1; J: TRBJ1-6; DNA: TGTGCCAGCAGCCCGGGGGACAGGGCCAATTCACCCCTCCACTTT; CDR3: CASSPGDRANSPLHF
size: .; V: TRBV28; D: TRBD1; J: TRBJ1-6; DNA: TGTGCCAGCAGTCCGGCCGGGACAGGGGAATCACCCCTCCACTTT; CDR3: CASSPAGTGESPLHF
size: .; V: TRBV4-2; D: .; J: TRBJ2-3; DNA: TGTGCCAGCAGCCAAGGGCGGACAGAGGATACGCAGTATTTT; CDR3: CASSQGRTEDTQYF
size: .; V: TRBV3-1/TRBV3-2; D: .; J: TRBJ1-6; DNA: TGTGCCAGCAGGGGGAGTCATTCACCCCTCCACTTT; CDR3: CASRGSHSPLHF
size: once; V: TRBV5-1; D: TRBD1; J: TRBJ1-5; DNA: TGCGCCAGCAGCTTGGGACAGGGGCACGAAGCCCAGCATTTT; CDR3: CASSLGQGHEAQHF
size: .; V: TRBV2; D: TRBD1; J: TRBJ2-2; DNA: TGTGCCAGCAGTGAAGTTGGGACAGGGAGGGTCACCGGGGAGCTGTTTTTT; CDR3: CASSEVGTGRVTGELFF
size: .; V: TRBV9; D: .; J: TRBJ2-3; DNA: TGTGCCAGCAGCGCCCACGGCGGAGACACAGATACGCAGTATTTT; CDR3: CASSAHGGDTDTQYF
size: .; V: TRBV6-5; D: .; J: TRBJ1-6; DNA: TGTGCCAGCAGTTACTCGTTTTGGGGGGATAATTCACCCCTCCACTTT; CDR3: CASSYSFWGDNSPLHF
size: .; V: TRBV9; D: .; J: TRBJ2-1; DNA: TGTGCCAGCAGCGTAGGACTAGGCGACAATGAGCAGTTCTTC; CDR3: CASSVGLGDNEQFF
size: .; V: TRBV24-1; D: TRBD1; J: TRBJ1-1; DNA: TGTGCCACCAGCGACAGGGACACTGAAGCTTTCTTT; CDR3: CATSDRDTEAFF
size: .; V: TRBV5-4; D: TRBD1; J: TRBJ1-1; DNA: TGTGCCAGCAGCTTGGAACAGGGGCGAGGGGGAAACACTGAAGCTTTCTTT; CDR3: CASSLEQGRGGNTEAFF